These 25 T cell receptor beta chains came from one sample sequenced in a study of spatial heterogeneity in lung cancer. The time point is: blood at routine non-recurrence follow-up after resection. Whole RNA was taken from tumor, nontumor lung or frozen PBMC; it was then sequenced unsorted. TCRdb processed the 5' RACE reads anew with MiXCR; each CDR3 protein has one entry. Of about 52,000 distinct CDR3 sequences detected, roughly 7.4% appear once; the ten largest clones hold around 36%. The sample here was PBMCs, taken at follow-up. The receptors come from a female donor with early-stage non-small cell lung cancer.

At least ten counts were recorded for this clonotype. The V gene is TRBV7-9, the J gene TRBJ2-1, with D unclear. The germline gives CDR1 SEHNR, CDR2 FQNEAQ (reference sequence). The germline V and J ends were trimmed by 1 base and 4 bases, with 11 bases remaining between them. This CDR3 has 15 residues. CDR3 protein: CASSLGSSFYNEQFF. The CDR3 DNA is TGTGCCAGCAGCTTAGGCAGTTCATTTTACAATGAGCAGTTCTTC.

In regard to this clonotype: A much larger clone is a single base away; this may be a read error. The chain joins TRBV5-1 to TRBJ2-7; D uncertain. Germline V gene lookup returns CDR1 SGHRS and CDR2 YFSETQ. This CDR3 spans 15 amino acids. Here the CDR3 DNA reads TGCGCCGGCAGCCCCAGTCCCCAGCTATCCTACGAGCAGTACTTC. It codes for CAGSPSPQLSYEQYF.

V is TRBV7-2 and J is TRBJ2-3, with TRBD2 as a possible D gene (6 bases). Trimming pared 5 bases from V and 4 bases from J, leaving 19 bases between. CDR1 is SGHTA and CDR2 is FQGNSA in the germline V gene. This CDR3 region has 16 residues. DNA of the CDR3: TGTGCCAGCAGCCAGGCCCGGCGGGACCGGGCAGATACGCAGTATTTT. Protein product: CASSQARRDRADTQYF.

The table lists this clonotype with many counts. This chain links TRBV12-3 or TRBV12-4 with TRBJ2-3, with 11 nucleotides matching TRBD2. V trimming: 6 bases; J trimming: 6 bases; junction bases outside the gene matches: 17. The CDR3 covers 18 residues. The CDR3 region is CASSWDPTSGVVADTQYF. For the CDR3, the DNA is TGTGCCAGCAGCTGGGACCCGACTAGCGGGGTAGTAGCTGATACGCAGTATTTT.

This clonotype showed up many times. The rearrangement links TRBV7-6 to TRBJ1-1; D not certain. Germline loops: CDR1 SGHVS, CDR2 FNYEAQ. The CDR3 is 14 amino acids. The ends were cut back, 0 bases at V and 3 bases at J, with 8 bases in the middle. The CDR3 DNA follows: TGTGCCAGCAGCTTAGCGGACCGTGACACTGAAGCTTTCTTT. Its translation is CASSLADRDTEAFF.

The table lists this clonotype with many counts. The chain uses TRBV5-1 and TRBJ1-5, with D unresolved. This CDR3 comprises 15 residues. The germline V gene has CDR1 SGHRS and CDR2 YFSETQ. V lost 0 bases and J 3 bases, leaving 10 bases between the germline ends. CDR3 residues: CASSLDGVINQPQHF. Here the CDR3 DNA reads TGCGCCAGCAGCTTGGATGGGGTCATCAATCAGCCCCAGCATTTT. The full variable domain, its missing parts supplied by reference TRBV5-1 and TRBJ1-5, is KAGVTQTPRYLIKTRGQQVTLSCSPISGHRSVSWYQQTPGQGLQFLFEYFSETQRNKGNFPGRFSGRQFSNSRSEMNVSTLELGDSALYLCASSLDGVINQPQHFGDGTRLSIL.

The chain is built from TRBV2 and TRBJ1-2; 8 bases line up with TRBD1. This CDR3 is built from 15 residues. The germline V gene has CDR1 SNHLY and CDR2 FYNNEI. V dropped 7 bases and J dropped 2; count of bases not matched to a gene: 9. This CDR3 is CASNIIQGANYGYTF. Written as DNA, the CDR3 is TGTGCCAGCAACATCATTCAGGGGGCGAACTATGGCTACACCTTC.

This clonotype appeared many times. The CDR3: CASIGTEDAFF. The CDR3 nucleotides read TGTGCCAGCATTGGGACAGAGGACGCTTTCTTT. The chain uses TRBV27 and TRBJ1-1, with 7 nucleotides matching TRBD1. V dropped 7 bases and J dropped 11; count of bases not matched to a gene: 7. This CDR3 comprises 11 residues. The germline gives CDR1 MNHEY, CDR2 SMNVEV (reference sequence).

V and J are TRBV18 and TRBJ2-5; 7 nucleotides agree with TRBD1. V trimming: 6 bases; J trimming: 3 bases; junction bases outside the gene matches: 4. The CDR3 sequence is 13 residues long. Germline V gene sequence: CDR1 KGHSH, CDR2 LQKENI. The CDR3 DNA follows: TGTGCCAGCTCGAGAGGGACAGAAGAGACCCAGTACTTC. Residues: CASSRGTEETQYF.

This clonotype was found many times. The V gene is TRBV19, the J gene TRBJ2-7; weak D call: TRBD2 (6 bases). V shed 0 bases and J shed 2 bases, with 8 bases lying between them. The CDR3 length is 14 residues. Germline values: CDR1 LNHDA, CDR2 SQIVND (reference sequence). In DNA form, the CDR3 reads TGTGCCAGTAGTATAGATCGGGGGACCTACGAGCAGTACTTC. Its translation is CASSIDRGTYEQYF.

This clonotype is a singleton in its sample. This chain uses TRBV12-3 or TRBV12-4 with TRBJ2-5, with D uncertain. CDR3 length equals 16 residues. V was trimmed by 1 base and J by 2 bases, leaving 14 bases between them. The CDR3 nucleotides are TGTGCCAGCAGTTTAGGAAATTGGGTACAGCAAGAGACCCAGTACTTC. Translated, it gives CASSLGNWVQQETQYF.

Here the CDR3 reads CASSLEADYGYTF. The CDR3 DNA sequence: TGTGCCAGCAGCTTAGAAGCCGATTATGGCTACACCTTC. The genes are TRBV7-9 and TRBJ1-2, with D uncertain. V was shortened by 1 base and J by 5 bases, with 8 bases between the two germline ends. The germline V gene encodes CDR1 SEHNR and CDR2 FQNEAQ (reference sequence). CDR3 length equals 13 residues.

This clonotype came up a few times. This chain joins TRBV7-6 and TRBJ2-3; D remains unclear. V lost 5 bases and J 2 bases, leaving 8 bases between the germline ends. This CDR3 has 13 amino acids. Germline assignment: CDR1 SGHVS and CDR2 FNYEAQ. The CDR3 spells CASSTSHTDTQYF. CDR3 in DNA: TGTGCCAGCAGCACGTCCCACACAGATACGCAGTATTTT.

This clonotype occurred many times. CDR3 in amino acids: CSARREPVEQYF. The DNA for the CDR3 is TGCAGTGCTAGGCGGGAACCGGTCGAGCAGTACTTC. V and J are TRBV20-1 and TRBJ2-7; D may be TRBD2 (6 bases). With 3 bases removed from V and 6 bases from J, the gap between germline ends came to 12 bases. The CDR3 runs to 12 residues. Per the germline V gene, CDR1 is DFQATT and CDR2 is SNEGSKA (reference sequence).

J is TRBJ2-2 and V is TRBV6-1, with D maybe TRBD2 (6 bases). The germline CDR1 and CDR2 sequences are MNHNS and SASEGT. Trimming cost V 4 bases and J 4 bases, with 16 bases left between them. This CDR3 has 16 amino acids. The CDR3 protein is CASSGGTPRATGELFF. As DNA, the CDR3 is TGTGCCAGCAGTGGGGGGACTCCACGAGCCACCGGGGAGCTGTTTTTT.

This clonotype was found many times. The chain has TRBV7-2 and TRBJ2-3, with 8 bases that match TRBD1. J lost 4 bases, V lost 2 bases, and 5 bases had no gene match. In germline, CDR1 is SGHTA, CDR2 FQGNSA. The CDR3 sequence is 15 residues long. CDR3: CASSLRGRGPDTQYF. CDR3 nucleotide sequence: TGTGCCAGCAGCTTACGGGGCAGGGGGCCAGATACGCAGTATTTT.

The chain couples TRBV29-1 to TRBJ1-3; a weak D match, TRBD1 (6 bases). The V end was cut by 3 bases, the J end by 2 bases, with 14 bases between. This CDR3 spans 15 amino acids. The germline V gene has CDR1 SQVTM and CDR2 ANQGSEA. The CDR3 is CSVDKGGSAGNTIYF. DNA for the CDR3: TGCAGCGTTGACAAGGGGGGGTCGGCTGGAAACACCATATATTTT.

This clonotype has ten or more counts. The chain carries TRBV12-3 or TRBV12-4 and TRBJ2-3; perhaps TRBD2 as D (6 bases). V dropped 9 bases and J dropped 0 bases, with 13 bases sitting between them. This CDR3 has 14 residues. This CDR3 reads CASKRASSTDTQYF. As DNA, the CDR3 is TGTGCCAGTAAGCGGGCCTCTAGCACAGATACGCAGTATTTT.

This clonotype showed up just a few times. This sequence joins TRBV2 and TRBJ1-5; possibly TRBD1 for D (6 bases). V was cut by 5 bases and J by 5 bases, with 22 bases left in between. This CDR3 has 17 amino acids. CDR1 SNHLY and CDR2 FYNNEI come from the germline V gene. This chain's CDR3 is CASSPGQVSRAYQPQHF. The CDR3 DNA reads as TGTGCCAGCAGTCCGGGACAAGTTTCGAGAGCCTATCAGCCCCAGCATTTT.

This clonotype was observed at least ten times. V is TRBV5-1 and J is TRBJ2-7; possibly TRBD2 for D (5 bases). V lost 4 bases, J lost 0 bases, and 8 bases lay in between. Looked up from germline, CDR1 is SGHRS and CDR2 is YFSETQ. This CDR3 is 13 amino acids long. CDR3 protein: CASSLRDSYEQYF. The DNA for the CDR3 is TGCGCCAGCAGCCTCCGGGACTCCTACGAGCAGTACTTC. Full variable domain (rest looked up from reference TRBV5-1 and TRBJ2-7): KAGVTQTPRYLIKTRGQQVTLSCSPISGHRSVSWYQQTPGQGLQFLFEYFSETQRNKGNFPGRFSGRQFSNSRSEMNVSTLELGDSALYLCASSLRDSYEQYFGPGTRLTVT.

There are many counts of this clonotype. The V call is TRBV29-1, the J call TRBJ1-4; tentatively, D is TRBD1 (5 bases). There are 14 residues in the CDR3. Per the germline V gene, CDR1 is SQVTM and CDR2 is ANQGSEA. V shed 6 bases and J shed 7 bases, with 18 bases lying between them. CDR3 amino acids: CSVVDSREPEKLFF. The CDR3 bases are TGCAGCGTCGTTGACAGCCGTGAACCTGAAAAACTGTTTTTT.

This clonotype was counted between two and nine times. The chain employs TRBV28 and TRBJ2-7; D is uncertain. V was trimmed by 5 bases and J by 0 bases, leaving 5 bases between them. This CDR3 has 12 residues. In germline, CDR1 is MDHEN, CDR2 SYDVKM. CDR3 nucleotide sequence: TGTGCCAGCAGTGAAAACTCCTACGAGCAGTACTTC. Protein: CASSENSYEQYF. Variable domain in full (rest from reference TRBV28 and TRBJ2-7): DVKVTQSSRYLVKRTGEKVFLECVQDMDHENMFWYRQDPGLGLRLIYFSYDVKMKEKGDIPEGYSVSREKKERFSLILESASTNQTSMYLCASSENSYEQYFGPGTRLTVT.

The genes are TRBV14 and TRBJ2-7, with D uncertain. CDR1 is SGHDN, CDR2 FVKESK, per germline. This CDR3 is 12 amino acids long. V lost 2 bases and J 3 bases, leaving 5 bases between the germline ends. CDR3 nucleotide sequence: TGTGCCAGCAGCCAACTGCACTACGAGCAGTACTTC. Translation: CASSQLHYEQYF.

This clonotype was seen at least ten times. This chain links TRBV29-1 with TRBJ2-7; 7 nucleotides agree with TRBD1. Trimming at V came to 6 bases and at J to 3 bases, leaving 2 bases not matched to a gene. CDR1 SQVTM and CDR2 ANQGSEA come from the germline V gene. CDR3 length equals 11 residues. This CDR3 is CSVRDSYEQYF. The CDR3 region has the DNA TGCAGCGTGAGGGACAGCTACGAGCAGTACTTC.

The sample holds a few counts of this clonotype. The rearrangement uses TRBV15 and TRBJ2-5; 10 bases fit TRBD2. CDR3 length: 18 residues. Germline trimming cut 1 base from V and 1 base from J; bases unmatched to any gene: 9. CDR1 and CDR2 from the germline V gene are LNHNV and YYDKDF (reference sequence). The CDR3 DNA is TGTGCCACCAGCAGAGGAGGGACTAGCGTCACTCCCCAAGAGACCCAGTACTTC. It translates to CATSRGGTSVTPQETQYF.